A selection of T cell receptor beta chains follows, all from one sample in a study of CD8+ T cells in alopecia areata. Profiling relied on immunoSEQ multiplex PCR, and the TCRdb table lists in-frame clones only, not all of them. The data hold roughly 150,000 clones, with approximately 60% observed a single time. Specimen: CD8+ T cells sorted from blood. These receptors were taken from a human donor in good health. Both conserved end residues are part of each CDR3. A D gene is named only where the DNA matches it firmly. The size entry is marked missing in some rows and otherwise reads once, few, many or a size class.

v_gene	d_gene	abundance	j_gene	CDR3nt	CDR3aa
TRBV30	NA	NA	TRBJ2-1	TGTGCCTGGAGTGTAGCCTCCAATGAGCAGTTCTTC	CAWSVASNEQFF
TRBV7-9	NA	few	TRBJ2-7	TGTGCCAGCAGTTCGGGGTTCGGGAGTCAGTACTTC	CASSSGFGSQYF
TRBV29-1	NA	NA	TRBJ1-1	TGCAGCGTTGTTCAGGGCACTGAAGCTTTCTTT	CSVVQGTEAFF
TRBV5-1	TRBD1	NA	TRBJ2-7	TGCGCCAGCAGCTGGAAGACAGGGTCCTACGAGCAGTACTTC	CASSWKTGSYEQYF
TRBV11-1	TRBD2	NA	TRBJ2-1	TGTGCCAGCAGCTTATTGCCGGGGGGCAATGAGCAGTTCTTC	CASSLLPGGNEQFF
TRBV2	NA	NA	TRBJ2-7	TGTGCCAGCAGAGTAAACTCCTACGAGCAGTACTTC	CASRVNSYEQYF
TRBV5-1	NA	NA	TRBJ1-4	TGCGCCAGCAGCCAGGCAGGCGCGCCTAAACCTAATGAAAAACTGTTTTTT	CASSQAGAPKPNEKLFF
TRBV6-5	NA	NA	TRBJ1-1	TGTGCCAGCAGGGACGGGCTGAACACTGAAGCTTTCTTT	CASRDGLNTEAFF
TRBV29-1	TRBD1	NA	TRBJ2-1	TGCAGCGTTGAAGACCGGGACAGGGGCTCGGTTGAGCAGTTCTTC	CSVEDRDRGSVEQFF
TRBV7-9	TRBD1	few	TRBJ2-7	TGTGCCAGCAGCCAAACGACAGGGAATGGGGACGAGCAGTACTTC	CASSQTTGNGDEQYF
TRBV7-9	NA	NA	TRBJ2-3	TGTGCCAGCAGCTTCACAGATACGCAGTATTTT	CASSFTDTQYF
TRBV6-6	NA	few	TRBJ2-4	TGTGCCAGCAGGTCCTCGGGCATTCAGTACTTC	CASRSSGIQYF
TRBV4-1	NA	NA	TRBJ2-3	TGCGCCAGCAGCCTCGAGCGAGGCCGCACAGATACGCAGTATTTT	CASSLERGRTDTQYF
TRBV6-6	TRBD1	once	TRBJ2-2	TGTGCCAGCAGTTACGGACAGGCAAGCACCGGGGAGCTGTTTTTT	CASSYGQASTGELFF
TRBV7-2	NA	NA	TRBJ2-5	TGTGCCAGCAGCTTGAACAGGGTTCAAGAGACCCAGTACTTC	CASSLNRVQETQYF
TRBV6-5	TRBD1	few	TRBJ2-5	TGTGCCAGCAGTTACTCGAGGACAGGTGTGGAGACCCAGTACTTC	CASSYSRTGVETQYF
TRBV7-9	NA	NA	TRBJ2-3	TGTGCCAGCAGCCTAGCCAGGGATACGCAGTATTTT	CASSLARDTQYF
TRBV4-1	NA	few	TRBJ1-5	TGCGCCAGCAGTCCCGGGGCCCTGGGTGGGAGGCCCCAGCATTTT	CASSPGALGGRPQHF
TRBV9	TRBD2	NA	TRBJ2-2	TGTGCCAGCAGCGCGACTAGCGGGAGTTCCGGGGAGCTGTTTTTT	CASSATSGSSGELFF
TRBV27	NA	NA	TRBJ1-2	TGTGCCAGCAGCACAGGGAGTCGGGGCTACACCTTC	CASSTGSRGYTF
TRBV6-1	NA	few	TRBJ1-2	TGTGCCAGCCGGGCCCCGGAAGGCTACACCTTC	CASRAPEGYTF
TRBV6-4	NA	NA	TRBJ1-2	TGTGCCAGCAGCTCCCGGGGTTTCGATGGCTACACCTTC	CASSSRGFDGYTF
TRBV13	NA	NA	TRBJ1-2	TGTGCCAGCAGCTTAGGTGGCGGAAACTATGGCTACACCTTC	CASSLGGGNYGYTF
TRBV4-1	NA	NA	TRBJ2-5	TGCGCCAGCAGCCTCGGATCCCCCGGGGAGACCCAGTACTTC	CASSLGSPGETQYF
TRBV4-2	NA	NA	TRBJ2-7	TGTGCCAGCAGCCAAGGAATTAGAACCTCCTACGAGCAGTACTTC	CASSQGIRTSYEQYF
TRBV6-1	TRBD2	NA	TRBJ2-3	TGTGCCAGCAGTGAAACTGGCGGGAGGTACACAGATACGCAGTATTTT	CASSETGGRYTDTQYF
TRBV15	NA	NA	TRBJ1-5	TGTGCCACCAGCAGAGTCCCGGGACACCGATCGGGTCAGCCCCAGCATTTT	CATSRVPGHRSGQPQHF
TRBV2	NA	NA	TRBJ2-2	TGTGCCAGCAGTGAAGCGGCTCGGGGGAACACCGGGGAGCTGTTTTTT	CASSEAARGNTGELFF
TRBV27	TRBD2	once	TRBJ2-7	TGTGCCAGCAGTTTTTCCGGGGGGGGCTCCTACGAGCAGTACTTC	CASSFSGGGSYEQYF
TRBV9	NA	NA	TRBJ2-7	TGTGCCAGCAGCGTAGGCGGGGTCCCCTACGAGCAGTACTTC	CASSVGGVPYEQYF
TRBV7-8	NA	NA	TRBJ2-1	TGTGCCAGCAGCTCCACGGTAGGTCGGTCCTACAATGAGCAGTTCTTC	CASSSTVGRSYNEQFF
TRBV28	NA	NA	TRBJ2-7	TGTGCCAGCAGTTCGACAGCGAAGGTGCTCTACGAGCAGTACTTC	CASSSTAKVLYEQYF
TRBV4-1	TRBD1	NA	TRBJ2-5	TGCGCCAGCAGCCAGCAGACAGGGGATGAAGAGACCCAGTACTTC	CASSQQTGDEETQYF
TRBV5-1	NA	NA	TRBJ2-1	TGCGCCAGCAGCTTAAGTCATGAGCAGTTCTTC	CASSLSHEQFF
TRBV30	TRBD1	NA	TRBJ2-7	TGTGCCTGGAGAGCCGGGACAGGGTCCTACGAGCAGTACTTC	CAWRAGTGSYEQYF
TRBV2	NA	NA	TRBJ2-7	TGTGCCAGCAGCGAGGGAGAGCAGTACTTC	CASSEGEQYF
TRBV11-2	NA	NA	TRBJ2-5	TGTGCCAGCAGCTTAGAACTAGGGGAGACCCAGTACTTC	CASSLELGETQYF
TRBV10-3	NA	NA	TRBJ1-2	TGTGCCATCAGGCAAACTTATGGCTACACCTTC	CAIRQTYGYTF
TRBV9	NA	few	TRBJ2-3	TGTGCCAGCAGCGTAGCGGGAGGGGGCCTAACAGATACGCAGTATTTT	CASSVAGGGLTDTQYF
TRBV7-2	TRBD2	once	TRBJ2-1	TGTGCCAGACCTGGCGGGGGGAGCTCCTACAATGAGCAGTTCTTC	CARPGGGSSYNEQFF
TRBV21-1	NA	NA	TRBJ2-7	TGTGCCAGCGGAATGACAGGGCGCTCCTACGAGCAGTACTTC	CASGMTGRSYEQYF
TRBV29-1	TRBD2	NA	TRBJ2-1	TGCAGCGTTGCCAGGACTAGCGGGAGATGGTCCCACAATGAGCAGTTCTTC	CSVARTSGRWSHNEQFF